This T cell receptor (beta chain) derives from a study of graft-versus-host responses after intestinal transplantation. Study-wide background: Grafts were multivisceral, liver-intestinal, or isolated intestinal. All recipients got anti-thymocyte globulin induction, then tacrolimus and steroids for approximately 3 years. Findings and limits, study-wide: HvG clone declines early post-transplant were associated with peak circulating GvH levels. Recipient marrow held GvH clones, some first seen in ileum or blood.

On this clone: The antigen remains unidentified.

Germline CDR1 and CDR2: ENHRY and SYGVKD. The V end lost 5 bases, the J end lost 5 bases, and 12 bases lay between the germline ends. This CDR3 contains 14 residues. Clones were sequenced by immunoSEQ multiplex PCR, and TCRdb holds only the in-frame ones, with some missing. The sample comprises 8,000 or so clones, 85% to 95% of which are singletons, and approximately 1.5% rests with the top ten. The source material was PBMCs, sampled about 31 days after intestinal transplant. The chain uses TRBV10-3 and TRBJ2-2; D is unresolved. This sequence originates from a human patient who received an intestinal transplant, so some T cells may come from the graft donor. CDR3 nucleotides: TGTGCCATCAGTCCCGAGAGGCGTACCGGGGAGCTGTTTTTT. Protein: CAISPERRTGELFF.